This TCR beta chain is drawn from a study of siplizumab effects on memory and regulatory T cells. The CDR3 has 17 amino acids. Germline V gives CDR1 MGHRA, CDR2 YSYEKL. V was trimmed by 4 bases and J by 5 bases, leaving 22 bases between them. Turning to this clone: As yet, its antigen is unknown.

Donor pairs, a few in total, had unstimulated naive, memory, effector memory and TEMRA subsets sequenced. TCRdb keeps only in-frame clones here, not all; method: immunoSEQ multiplex PCR. This sample yields about 57,000 clones, of which around four fifths are seen a single time; about 3.8% belongs to the top ten. Study-level points and caveats: The suppressive capacity of proliferating Tregs from siplizumab cultures remained unconfirmed.

Sample: memory CD4+ T cells sorted from blood. The chain couples TRBV4-1 to TRBJ2-3; unclear D gene. The clonotype originates from a human donor in good health. CDR3 DNA: TGCGCCAGCAGCCTAGACAAATTCCCCGGTTCGGAAGATACGCAGTATTTT. It is translated as CASSLDKFPGSEDTQYF.